This T cell receptor beta chain derives from a study of T cell repertoires in cytomegalovirus infection. Across the study: Carrying CMV and the relevant HLA type showed in public TCR beta signatures.

TCRdb used MiXCR to reprocess the reads, holding one entry per CDR3 protein. The sample consists of approximately 630,000 distinct CDR3 sequences, about 24% of them appearing once. There are 13 residues in the CDR3. The ends lost 5 bases at V and 6 bases at J; junction bases unmatched: 6. Germline assignment: CDR1 DFQATT and CDR2 SNEGSKA (reference sequence). Study-wide results and limits: The ex vivo response showed dominance by HLA-C-restricted CMV-specific TCR beta clonotypes. Identification of carriers of CMV plus the relevant HLA was achieved through cumulative public TCR beta family frequency.

As to this clonotype: Its cognate antigen is unknown.

The receptor comes from a human donor in good health (CMV status not recorded). Some clones in this sample may be carry-over from other donors' samples. The chain links TRBV20-1 to TRBJ1-1; the match to TRBD1 covers 10 bases. Specimen: CD8+ T cells from PBMCs. The CDR3 is CSARTGGSAEAFF. CDR3 sequence (DNA): TGCAGTGCTCGGACAGGGGGGAGCGCTGAAGCTTTCTTT.